The rows below give T cell receptor beta chains drawn from one sample of a study of cytomegalovirus exposure and HLA in healthy donors. The method was immunoSEQ multiplex PCR; TCRdb's version includes in-frame clones alone and lacks a portion of them. In the table there are 150,000 or so clones, about four fifths of which are singletons. The sequenced material came from PBMCs. The receptors come from a young man in good health and CMV-seropositive. The CDR3 runs from the conserved cysteine through the conserved F or W. Each record gives: clone size, V gene, D gene, J gene, CDR3 length, CDR3 protein, CDR3 DNA. The D gene is left open where the match is weak. Clone size appears in some rows only: once, few, many, or a class for an expanded clone.

size: -
V: TRBV6-6
D: -
J: TRBJ2-7
length: 15
CDR3: CASSYSGQLPYEQYF
DNA: TGTGCCAGCAGTTACTCTGGGCAGCTTCCCTACGAGCAGTACTTC

size: few
V: TRBV18
D: TRBD1
J: TRBJ1-5
length: 14
CDR3: CASSRQGDNQPQHF
DNA: TGTGCCAGCTCAAGGCAGGGGGACAATCAGCCCCAGCATTTT

size: -
V: TRBV2
D: TRBD1
J: TRBJ1-2
length: 15
CDR3: CASLRETGGGHGYTF
DNA: TGTGCCAGCCTACGGGAAACAGGGGGAGGACATGGCTACACCTTC

size: -
V: TRBV4-3
D: -
J: TRBJ1-1
length: 16
CDR3: CASSQEFPGRAIEAFF
DNA: TGCGCCAGCAGCCAAGAGTTCCCAGGCAGGGCCATCGAAGCTTTCTTT

size: -
V: TRBV5-6
D: TRBD1
J: TRBJ1-2
length: 13
CDR3: CASSWDRGTFYTF
DNA: TGTGCCAGCAGCTGGGACAGGGGGACCTTCTACACCTTC

size: -
V: TRBV5-4
D: -
J: TRBJ1-2
length: 16
CDR3: CASSLIPGGELSGYTF
DNA: TGTGCCAGCAGCTTGATCCCCGGGGGGGAGTTATCTGGCTACACCTTC

size: -
V: TRBV28
D: TRBD1
J: TRBJ2-1
length: 13
CDR3: CASSLRGLNEQFF
DNA: TGTGCCAGCAGTTTAAGGGGGCTCAATGAGCAGTTCTTC

size: -
V: TRBV19
D: -
J: TRBJ1-5
length: 13
CDR3: CASSEGGNQPQHF
DNA: TGTGCCAGTAGCGAGGGTGGCAATCAGCCCCAGCATTTT

size: -
V: TRBV13
D: TRBD2
J: TRBJ2-7
length: 16
CDR3: CASSHGTSGRGYEQYF
DNA: TGTGCCAGCAGCCATGGGACTAGCGGGAGGGGGTACGAGCAGTACTTC

size: -
V: TRBV28
D: TRBD1
J: TRBJ2-7
length: 16
CDR3: CASGSPWTGSSYEQYF
DNA: TGTGCCAGCGGCTCTCCATGGACAGGAAGTTCCTACGAGCAGTACTTC

size: -
V: TRBV27
D: TRBD2
J: TRBJ2-3
length: 17
CDR3: CASSLSPAGEFTDTQYF
DNA: TGTGCCAGCAGTTTATCGCCGGCGGGGGAGTTCACAGATACGCAGTATTTT

size: -
V: TRBV6-5
D: -
J: TRBJ2-5
length: 12
CDR3: CASSYRGETQYF
DNA: TGTGCCAGCAGTTATAGGGGAGAGACCCAGTACTTC

size: few
V: TRBV2
D: -
J: TRBJ1-5
length: 14
CDR3: CASRQSDSNQPQHF
DNA: TGTGCCAGCAGACAGTCAGATAGCAATCAGCCCCAGCATTTT

size: once
V: TRBV11-1
D: TRBD2
J: TRBJ2-3
length: 14
CDR3: CASSFGTSGLEQYF
DNA: TGTGCCAGCAGCTTCGGGACTAGCGGGTTGGAGCAGTATTTT

size: many
V: TRBV27
D: -
J: TRBJ1-5
length: 19
CDR3: CASSSSGQGSADSNQPQHF
DNA: -

size: -
V: TRBV7-3
D: TRBD2
J: TRBJ2-1
length: 15
CDR3: CASSPGSSGYNEQFF
DNA: TGTGCCAGCAGCCCGGGATCTAGCGGTTACAATGAGCAGTTCTTC

size: -
V: TRBV7-2
D: -
J: TRBJ1-5
length: 13
CDR3: CASSPQGDQPQHF
DNA: TGTGCCAGCAGCCCACAGGGAGATCAGCCCCAGCATTTT

size: -
V: TRBV5-8
D: TRBD2
J: TRBJ2-5
length: 17
CDR3: CASSSGTSGSPQETQYF
DNA: TGTGCCAGCAGCTCAGGGACTAGCGGGAGCCCCCAAGAGACCCAGTACTTC

size: -
V: TRBV6-5
D: TRBD1
J: TRBJ1-2
length: 16
CDR3: CASSYSLRRGTYGYTF
DNA: TGTGCCAGCAGTTACTCACTGCGCAGGGGGACGTATGGCTACACCTTC

size: many
V: TRBV27
D: TRBD1
J: TRBJ2-5
length: 14
CDR3: CASSKGDSQETQYF
DNA: TGTGCCAGCAGCAAGGGGGACAGTCAAGAGACCCAGTACTTC

size: -
V: TRBV7-8
D: -
J: TRBJ2-1
length: 14
CDR3: CASSLGLGNGEQFF
DNA: TGTGCCAGCAGCTTAGGGCTAGGTAACGGTGAGCAGTTCTTC

size: -
V: TRBV6-1
D: -
J: TRBJ2-7
length: 14
CDR3: CASSETRQTYEQYF
DNA: TGTGCCAGCAGTGAGACGAGGCAGACCTACGAGCAGTACTTC

size: few
V: TRBV7-9
D: -
J: TRBJ2-5
length: 14
CDR3: CASRSRDKQETQYF
DNA: TGTGCCAGCAGATCCCGGGACAAACAAGAGACCCAGTACTTC

size: -
V: TRBV6-6
D: -
J: TRBJ1-2
length: 14
CDR3: CASSRRDSHYGYTF
DNA: TGTGCCAGCAGTCGCCGGGACTCTCACTATGGCTACACCTTC

size: -
V: TRBV2
D: TRBD1
J: TRBJ1-1
length: 14
CDR3: CASSVEGARTEAFF
DNA: TGTGCCAGCAGTGTCGAGGGGGCGCGGACTGAAGCTTTCTTT

size: -
V: TRBV10-2
D: TRBD2
J: TRBJ2-7
length: 14
CDR3: CASSPSGSSYEQYF
DNA: TGCGCCAGCAGCCCTAGCGGGAGTTCCTACGAGCAGTACTTC

size: -
V: TRBV19
D: -
J: TRBJ1-1
length: 15
CDR3: CASSIWGDGSTEAFF
DNA: TGTGCCAGTAGTATATGGGGGGACGGGTCCACTGAAGCTTTCTTT

size: -
V: TRBV19
D: TRBD2
J: TRBJ2-4
length: 15
CDR3: CASSIGLAGGHIQYF
DNA: TGTGCCAGTAGTATAGGTCTAGCGGGAGGACACATTCAGTACTTC

size: -
V: TRBV18
D: TRBD2
J: TRBJ2-5
length: 14
CDR3: CASSPGGVQETQYF
DNA: TGTGCCAGCTCACCGGGAGGGGTCCAAGAGACCCAGTACTTC

size: -
V: TRBV7-3
D: -
J: TRBJ2-1
length: 16
CDR3: CASSPRDSRAVNEQFF
DNA: TGTGCCAGCAGCCCCCGGGACTCCCGCGCGGTTAATGAGCAGTTCTTC

size: -
V: TRBV5-1
D: TRBD2
J: TRBJ2-2
length: 16
CDR3: CASSLQAGGHTGELFF
DNA: TGCGCCAGCAGCTTGCAAGCGGGAGGGCACACCGGGGAGCTGTTTTTT

size: -
V: TRBV4-1
D: -
J: TRBJ2-7
length: 14
CDR3: CASSLSTGTYEQYF
DNA: TGCGCCAGCAGCCTTTCTACGGGAACCTACGAGCAGTACTTC

size: -
V: TRBV6-1
D: -
J: TRBJ1-3
length: 14
CDR3: CASSDRFSGNTIYF
DNA: TGTGCCAGCAGTGACAGGTTCTCTGGAAACACCATATATTTT

size: -
V: TRBV5-6
D: -
J: TRBJ1-2
length: 13
CDR3: CASSFTGFYGYTF
DNA: TGTGCCAGCAGCTTTACAGGGTTCTATGGCTACACCTTC

size: -
V: TRBV4-1
D: TRBD2
J: TRBJ2-7
length: 15
CDR3: CASSHGLAGDPEQYF
DNA: TGCGCCAGCAGCCACGGACTAGCGGGAGACCCCGAGCAGTACTTC

size: -
V: TRBV11-2
D: -
J: TRBJ2-1
length: 14
CDR3: CASSPSGAYNEQFF
DNA: TGTGCCAGCAGCCCATCGGGAGCCTACAATGAGCAGTTCTTC

size: -
V: TRBV14
D: TRBD1
J: TRBJ2-5
length: 16
CDR3: CASSQDGTGDQETQYF
DNA: TGTGCCAGCAGCCAAGATGGGACAGGGGACCAAGAGACCCAGTACTTC

size: few
V: TRBV4-1
D: TRBD1
J: TRBJ2-1
length: 15
CDR3: CASSQGPGQGDEQFF
DNA: TGCGCCAGCAGCCAGGGACCAGGACAGGGAGATGAGCAGTTCTTC

size: -
V: TRBV6-5
D: TRBD1
J: TRBJ1-1
length: 12
CDR3: CASRRGLTEAFF
DNA: TGTGCCAGCAGAAGGGGGCTCACTGAAGCTTTCTTT

size: -
V: TRBV6-1
D: TRBD2
J: TRBJ2-3
length: 15
CDR3: CAISRAGGPKDTQYF
DNA: TGTGCCATCTCCAGGGCGGGAGGGCCAAAGGATACGCAGTATTTT

size: -
V: TRBV11-2
D: TRBD2
J: TRBJ2-7
length: 15
CDR3: CASRLAGGGSYEQYF
DNA: TGTGCCAGCAGGCTAGCGGGAGGGGGTTCCTACGAGCAGTACTTC

size: -
V: TRBV7-3
D: TRBD2
J: TRBJ2-2
length: 19
CDR3: CASSLPVTSGRGNTGELFF
DNA: TGTGCCAGCAGCTTACCCGTGACTAGCGGGAGGGGGAACACCGGGGAGCTGTTTTTT

size: -
V: TRBV19
D: -
J: TRBJ1-5
length: 16
CDR3: CASSIGVRLRDQPQHF
DNA: TGTGCCAGTAGTATAGGAGTCAGGTTGAGGGATCAGCCCCAGCATTTT

size: -
V: TRBV15
D: TRBD1
J: TRBJ2-5
length: 14
CDR3: CATSRGDRGETQYF
DNA: TGTGCCACCAGCAGAGGGGACAGGGGAGAGACCCAGTACTTC

size: -
V: TRBV13
D: -
J: TRBJ2-7
length: 14
CDR3: CASSRQASSYEQYF
DNA: TGTGCCAGCAGCAGACAGGCCTCCTCCTACGAGCAGTACTTC

size: once
V: TRBV7-2
D: TRBD2
J: TRBJ2-7
length: 18
CDR3: CASSLGTSGRTVTYEQYF
DNA: TGTGCCAGCAGCTTAGGGACTAGCGGGAGGACAGTTACCTACGAGCAGTACTTC

size: -
V: TRBV7-2
D: TRBD2
J: TRBJ2-7
length: 15
CDR3: CASSLGVVGLGEQYF
DNA: TGTGCCAGCAGCTTAGGGGTGGTGGGACTAGGCGAGCAGTACTTC

size: -
V: TRBV9
D: TRBD1
J: TRBJ1-5
length: 15
CDR3: CASSGTGGSNQPQHF
DNA: TGTGCCAGCAGCGGAACAGGGGGGAGCAATCAGCCCCAGCATTTT

size: -
V: TRBV5-1
D: -
J: TRBJ2-5
length: 15
CDR3: CASSLIGQTQETQYF
DNA: TGCGCCAGCAGCTTGATCGGACAGACACAAGAGACCCAGTACTTC

size: -
V: TRBV7-2
D: -
J: TRBJ1-4
length: 16
CDR3: CASSQLQGPTNEKLFF
DNA: TGTGCCAGCAGCCAGCTACAGGGCCCAACTAATGAAAAACTGTTTTTT

size: -
V: TRBV28
D: TRBD1
J: TRBJ1-3
length: 15
CDR3: CASSPPGGAENTIYF
DNA: TGTGCCAGCAGTCCCCCAGGGGGCGCGGAAAACACCATATATTTT

size: -
V: TRBV4-2
D: TRBD1
J: TRBJ2-2
length: 15
CDR3: CASSQETGQTGELFF
DNA: TGTGCCAGCAGCCAAGAGACAGGGCAGACCGGGGAGCTGTTTTTT

size: -
V: TRBV25-1
D: -
J: TRBJ1-1
length: 18
CDR3: CASSDTLGGWEKNTEAFF
DNA: TGTGCCAGCAGTGATACGCTCGGGGGTTGGGAGAAGAACACTGAAGCTTTCTTT

size: -
V: TRBV11-2
D: -
J: TRBJ2-2
length: 16
CDR3: CASSLEWRGNTGELFF
DNA: TGTGCCAGCAGCTTAGAGTGGCGGGGGAACACCGGGGAGCTGTTTTTT

size: few
V: TRBV4-2
D: TRBD2
J: TRBJ2-3
length: 15
CDR3: CASSQGLAGADTQYF
DNA: TGTGCCAGCAGCCAAGGACTAGCGGGAGCAGATACGCAGTATTTT

size: -
V: TRBV6-6
D: -
J: TRBJ2-5
length: 13
CDR3: CASRTRQKETQYF
DNA: TGTGCCAGCAGAACCCGACAGAAAGAGACCCAGTACTTC

size: -
V: TRBV5-5
D: TRBD1
J: TRBJ2-7
length: 14
CDR3: CASSTSGGTYEQYF
DNA: TGTGCCAGCAGCACCTCAGGGGGAACCTACGAGCAGTACTTC

size: -
V: TRBV6-6
D: -
J: TRBJ2-3
length: 14
CDR3: CASSYPPEEDTQYF
DNA: TGTGCCAGCAGTTACCCCCCCGAGGAGGATACGCAGTATTTT